A single sample gave rise to the 15 T cell receptor beta chains below, sequenced in a study of T cells expressing NK-cell markers. Using the 5' RACE reads, TCRdb records one entry per CDR3 protein without DNA. The listing contains roughly 420,000 distinct CDR3 sequences. The sample consisted of blood T cells: a sorted CD56 or NKG2C T cell subset, CD4+ or CD8+ T cells, or bulk PBMC T cells (not recorded which). Receptor source: a woman aged 18 to 75 in good health.

The CDR3 sequence: CASSLESIAGGYNEQFF. The chain links TRBV11-2 to TRBJ2-1; TCRdb names TRBD2, which stays unverified in the absence of DNA. CDR3 length: 17 residues. CDR1 SGHAT and CDR2 FQNNGV come from the germline V gene. Full variable domain (outside the CDR3, taken from reference TRBV11-2 and TRBJ2-1): EAGVAQSPRYKIIEKRQSVAFWCNPISGHATLYWYQQILGQGPKLLIQFQNNGVVDDSQLPKDRFSAERLKGVDSTLKIQPAKLEDSAVYLCASSLESIAGGYNEQFFGPGTRLTVL.

This chain joins TRBV20-1 and TRBJ2-1; TCRdb's D gene call, TRBD2, goes unchecked for lack of DNA. The germline V gene encodes CDR1 DFQATT and CDR2 SNEGSKA (reference sequence). The CDR3 contains 15 residues. CDR3 loop: CSARSLRGDYNEQFF.

This chain joins TRBV29-1 and TRBJ1-1. The CDR3 totals 11 residues. Germline-derived CDR1 and CDR2 are SQVTM and ANQGSEA. CDR3 sequence reads: CSALKDAEAFF.

The chain recombines TRBV6-2 or TRBV6-3 with TRBJ1-2; no DNA is available, so the TRBD1 call from TCRdb remains unchecked. This CDR3 is built from 14 residues. Germline lookup yields CDR1 MNHEY and CDR2 SVGEGT. CDR3 residues: CASRQGQGRYGYTF.

The chain carries TRBV20-1 and TRBJ1-2; the D call of TRBD1 rests on TCRdb alone, since no DNA is present to check it. The CDR3 sequence is 15 residues long. Germline assignment: CDR1 DFQATT and CDR2 SNEGSKA (reference sequence). The CDR3 loop is CSASPGSGGFYGYTF.

This sequence joins TRBV4-2 and TRBJ2-4. The CDR3 contains 14 residues. From germline, CDR1 is LGHNA and CDR2 YNFKEQ. The CDR3 loop reads CASSQEGSKNIQYF.

V gene TRBV2 combines with J gene TRBJ2-7; TCRdb calls TRBD1, which cannot be checked without DNA. The CDR3 loop spans 16 amino acids. CDR1 is SNHLY, CDR2 FYNNEI, per germline. CDR3 loop: CASSDPGGHSSYEQYF.

The chain couples TRBV27 to TRBJ2-3; TCRdb's D gene call, TRBD1, goes unchecked for lack of DNA. CDR3 length: 12 residues. CDR1 MNHEY and CDR2 SMNVEV come from the germline V gene (reference sequence). CDR3: CASRRHEGSQYF.

The chain combines TRBV5-1 with TRBJ1-1; TCRdb's assignment of TRBD1 cannot be checked, as there is no DNA. The V gene's germline CDR1 is SGHRS and CDR2 YFSETQ. The CDR3 consists of 15 residues. This CDR3 reads CASSLGGTRNTEAFF.

The chain combines TRBV5-8 with TRBJ2-3; as DNA is missing, the TRBD2 call by TCRdb cannot be tested. Germline V CDR1 and CDR2: SGHTS, YDEGEE. The CDR3 runs to 15 residues. CDR3 sequence: CASSSDGRYGDTQYF.

The chain combines TRBV15 with TRBJ2-3; TCRdb reports TRBD1, a call that lacks DNA to check it against. Germline CDR1 reads LNHNV; CDR2 reads YYDKDF (reference sequence). This CDR3 has 12 amino acids. CDR3 region: CATSPRGHTQYF.

The V gene is TRBV6-1, the J gene TRBJ2-2. The CDR3 has 15 residues. Germline V gene lookup returns CDR1 MNHNS and CDR2 SASEGT. CDR3 loop: CASRPHGSGTGELFF.

J is TRBJ2-5 and V is TRBV28; TCRdb's assignment of TRBD1 cannot be checked, as there is no DNA. CDR3 length equals 15 residues. CDR1 and CDR2 (germline): MDHEN, SYDVKM. The CDR3 region is CASSSPSDREGTQYF.

The V and J genes are TRBV7-2 and TRBJ2-6. The CDR3 sequence is 15 residues long. Germline lookup yields CDR1 SGHTA and CDR2 FQGNSA. CDR3 in amino acids: CASSFDASGANVLTF.

The V gene is TRBV6-5, the J gene TRBJ2-5; absent DNA, TCRdb's TRBD2 call cannot be checked. The CDR3 extends over 15 amino acids. CDR1 and CDR2 (germline): MNHEY, SVGAGI. The CDR3 sequence: CASSYGAQSLETQYF.